Included here is one T cell receptor (beta chain) sequence, with context. Its matching antigen is unknown. CDR1 and CDR2 from the germline V gene are GTSNPN and SVGIG (reference sequence). The V and J ends lost 5 bases and 1 base respectively, with 11 bases between them. This CDR3 is built from 13 residues. This sample was taken from a study of lymphopenia after photon versus proton radiotherapy. General study findings and limits: Better survival with proton therapy was suggested as possible, not demonstrated. Proton therapy kept repertoires fairly stable, unlike photons, which gained effector/memory cells. Post-nadir diversity loss with photons came from oligoclonal expansion, particularly CD8+ Temra cells.

Produced via immunoSEQ multiplex PCR; TCRdb's table is partial and in-frame only. The sample has approximately 150,000 clones; roughly nine tenths are singletons. The material was peripheral blood, obtained from a patient treated with photon-based radiotherapy. The chain links TRBV30 to TRBJ1-1; no clear D. This sequence originates from a man over 45 with gastric cancer. The CDR3 protein is CAWGGQKNTEAFF. The DNA for the CDR3 is TGTGCCTGGGGCGGGCAAAAGAACACTGAAGCTTTCTTT.